One sample yielded the 18 T cell receptor beta chains listed below, sequenced in a study of patients and donors after allogeneic stem cell transplantation. TCRdb reprocessed the RT-PCR reads with MiXCR, giving one entry per CDR3 protein. The sample shows 160,000 or so distinct CDR3 sequences, approximately 24% of them seen only once. Sequenced: blood, either unsorted or a sorted T cell fraction (not recorded which). Receptors originate from a human donor who was either an allogeneic HSCT recipient or a stem cell or donor lymphocyte infusion donor (not recorded which). It is not recorded whose cells these are; they may come from a transplant donor.

This clonotype appeared a few times. The rearrangement uses TRBV9 and TRBJ2-3; D gene unclear. The CDR3 consists of 16 residues. From germline, CDR1 is SGDLS and CDR2 YYNGEE. V was clipped by 3 bases and J by 2 bases, with 16 bases between them. The CDR3: CASSAPRAWNTDTQYF. Written as DNA, the CDR3 is TGTGCCAGCAGCGCCCCCCGAGCATGGAACACAGATACGCAGTATTTT. The full variable domain, completed using reference TRBV9 and TRBJ2-3, is DSGVTQTPKHLITATGQRVTLRCSPRSGDLSVYWYQQSLDQGLQFLIQYYNGEERAKGNILERFSAQQFPDLHSELNLSSLELGDSALYFCASSAPRAWNTDTQYFGPGTRLTVL.

The chain combines TRBV5-1 with TRBJ2-2; TRBD1 matches 7 bases. With V trimmed by 1 base and J by 1 base, 4 bases remained unmatched. The CDR3 covers 16 residues. Germline V gene data show CDR1 as SGHRS and CDR2 as YFSETQ. The CDR3 DNA follows: TGCGCCAGCAGCTTGTTCAGGGGGTTGAACACCGGGGAGCTGTTTTTT. Translation gives CASSLFRGLNTGELFF.

The chain couples TRBV20-1 to TRBJ1-1; D call uncertain. With 1 base removed from V and 5 bases from J, the gap between germline ends came to 11 bases. Germline V lookup: CDR1 DFQATT, CDR2 SNEGSKA (reference sequence). This CDR3 has 13 residues. Here the CDR3 DNA reads TGCAGTGCTAGAGTCATTGGGAATACTGAAGCTTTCTTT. It translates to CSARVIGNTEAFF.

This clonotype occurred many times. This chain uses TRBV3-1 with TRBJ1-1, with D possibly TRBD1 on 6 matching bases. The CDR3 is 15 amino acids. V was pared by 7 bases and J by 4 bases, with 19 bases between. Germline CDR1 is LGHDT and CDR2 is YNNKEL (reference sequence). The CDR3 reads CASNPTGHVGTEAFF. The CDR3 nucleotides are TGTGCCAGCAATCCGACAGGACATGTGGGCACTGAAGCTTTCTTT.

This clonotype was seen a handful of times. V is TRBV12-3 or TRBV12-4 and J is TRBJ2-3; no clear D. V lost 5 bases and J lost 2, with 17 bases in between. CDR3 length: 16 amino acids. CDR3: CASSTLGYPLTDTQYF. Here the CDR3 DNA reads TGTGCCAGCAGTACCCTGGGCTACCCCCTCACAGATACGCAGTATTTT.

CDR3 loop: CAIRNQGLDGYTF. DNA of the CDR3: TGTGCCATCAGGAACCAGGGGCTGGACGGCTACACCTTC. The rearrangement uses TRBV10-3 and TRBJ1-2; possibly TRBD1 for D (6 bases). CDR3 length equals 13 residues. Looked up from germline, CDR1 is ENHRY and CDR2 is SYGVKD. Trimming pared 6 bases from V and 8 bases from J, leaving 16 bases between.

The genes are TRBV5-1 and TRBJ2-3, with TRBD1 matching over 8 bases. CDR3 length equals 17 residues. Losses at the gene ends were 1 base for V and 6 bases for J; bases not matched to a gene: 13. The V gene's germline CDR1 is SGHRS and CDR2 YFSETQ. The DNA of the CDR3 is TGCGCCAGCAGCTTGTATTGTTGGGACAGGAGGTGCGATACGCAGTATTTT. Protein sequence: CASSLYCWDRRCDTQYF.

The rearrangement joins TRBV6-1 to TRBJ2-4; D gene unclear. The CDR3 covers 14 residues. The germline gives CDR1 MNHNS, CDR2 SASEGT. The germline V and J ends were trimmed by 6 bases and 1 base, with 10 bases remaining between them. The CDR3 nucleotides are TGTGCCAGCAGGGTGACGGATGCCAAAAACATTCAGTACTTC. It is translated as CASRVTDAKNIQYF.

The rearrangement uses TRBV20-1 and TRBJ2-1; TRBD2 agrees at 11 bases. V lost 5 bases, J lost 0 bases, and 18 bases stayed unmatched. CDR1 and CDR2 from the germline V gene are DFQATT and SNEGSKA (reference sequence). This CDR3 region has 20 residues. This CDR3 reads CSALTRGLAATRASYNEQFF. The CDR3 nucleotides read TGCAGTGCTCTCACCCGGGGACTAGCGGCAACCAGGGCCTCCTACAATGAGCAGTTCTTC.

This chain joins TRBV19 and TRBJ1-5; no clear D. CDR1 is LNHDA, CDR2 SQIVND, per germline (reference sequence). The CDR3 contains 15 residues. V lost 3 bases and J lost 4, with 13 bases in between. CDR3 amino acids: CASSIKDPRNQPQHF. The CDR3 region has the DNA TGTGCCAGTAGTATTAAGGACCCGAGGAATCAGCCCCAGCATTTT. Full variable domain (missing parts from reference TRBV19 and TRBJ1-5): DGGITQSPKYLFRKEGQNVTLSCEQNLNHDAMYWYRQDPGQGLRLIYYSQIVNDFQKGDIAEGYSVSREKKESFPLTVTSAQKNPTAFYLCASSIKDPRNQPQHFGDGTRLSIL.

This clonotype has just one count. This chain joins TRBV6-2 or TRBV6-3 and TRBJ2-2; D is perhaps TRBD1 (5 bases). CDR1 MNHEY and CDR2 SVGEGT come from the germline V gene. This CDR3 has 14 amino acids. V was pared by 4 bases and J by 3 bases, with 9 bases between. The CDR3 spells CASSFDSHTGELFF. CDR3 DNA sequence: TGTGCCAGCAGTTTTGACAGTCACACCGGGGAGCTGTTTTTT.

The chain couples TRBV5-1 to TRBJ1-3, with 7 bases lining up with TRBD1. CDR1 and CDR2 from the germline V gene are SGHRS and YFSETQ. V lost 2 bases to trimming and J lost 0 bases; unmatched junction nucleotides: 11. The CDR3 contains 18 residues. The CDR3, as DNA: TGCGCCAGCAGCTTTGGTCCCAGGGACAGCTTCTCTGGAAACACCATATATTTT. It codes for CASSFGPRDSFSGNTIYF.

This clonotype turned up a few times. The V call is TRBV27, the J call TRBJ1-1; D call uncertain. V lost 6 bases to trimming and J lost 6 bases, with 14 bases between them. The CDR3 totals 13 residues. Germline loops: CDR1 MNHEY, CDR2 SMNVEV (reference sequence). The CDR3 DNA sequence: TGTGCCAGCAGCCTAGGTATTAGAGCTGAAGCTTTCTTT. It encodes CASSLGIRAEAFF.

This chain links TRBV12-5 with TRBJ2-5; 7 bases are shared with TRBD1. Germline trimming cut 5 bases from V and 1 base from J; bases unmatched to any gene: 10. The CDR3 covers 16 residues. Germline V gene sequence: CDR1 LGHNT, CDR2 FRNRAP. CDR3 in amino acids: CASGLEQGPGQETQYF. DNA of the CDR3: TGTGCTAGTGGTCTCGAACAGGGGCCTGGCCAAGAGACCCAGTACTTC. Combining the CDR3 with reference TRBV12-5 and TRBJ2-5 gives the whole variable domain DARVTQTPRHKVTEMGQEVTMRCQPILGHNTVFWYRQTMMQGLELLAYFRNRAPLDDSGMPKDRFSAEMPDATLATLKIQPSEPRDSAVYFCASGLEQGPGQETQYFGPGTRLLVL.

This clonotype was detected a few times. This chain connects TRBV5-1 to TRBJ1-2, with D possibly TRBD1 on 5 matching bases. The CDR3 contains 15 residues. V gave up 3 bases and J gave up 2 bases, with 14 bases separating them. Germline values: CDR1 SGHRS, CDR2 YFSETQ. The CDR3 loop reads CASSSIQDGNYGYTF. CDR3 DNA sequence: TGCGCCAGCAGCTCGATACAGGACGGGAACTATGGCTACACCTTC. Full variable domain (outside the CDR3, taken from reference TRBV5-1 and TRBJ1-2): KAGVTQTPRYLIKTRGQQVTLSCSPISGHRSVSWYQQTPGQGLQFLFEYFSETQRNKGNFPGRFSGRQFSNSRSEMNVSTLELGDSALYLCASSSIQDGNYGYTFGSGTRLTVV.

The chain has TRBV20-1 and TRBJ2-1; TRBD2 might be the D (6 bases). Trimming stripped 0 bases from V and 5 bases from J, with 11 bases between. CDR1 and CDR2 (germline): DFQATT, SNEGSKA (reference sequence). This CDR3 is built from 14 residues. As DNA, the CDR3 is TGCAGTGCTAGAGATGGAGGCGGGAACAATGAGCAGTTCTTC. This sequence encodes CSARDGGGNNEQFF.

This rearrangement joins TRBV5-6 to TRBJ1-1; a weak D match, TRBD1 (6 bases). Looked up from germline, CDR1 is SGHDT and CDR2 is YYEEEE. There are 19 residues in the CDR3. V was pared by 4 bases and J by 0 bases, with 25 bases between. CDR3 region: CASSGLVGLDSEMNTEAFF. CDR3 DNA: TGTGCCAGCAGCGGGCTGGTAGGATTGGACAGTGAGATGAACACTGAAGCTTTCTTT.

This clonotype has just a few counts. The gene calls are TRBV29-1 and TRBJ2-4; D call uncertain. CDR3 length: 10 amino acids. Per germline, CDR1 SQVTM and CDR2 ANQGSEA. V was trimmed by 4 bases and J by 6 bases, leaving 4 bases between them. The CDR3 reads CSVGGNIQYF. CDR3 sequence (DNA): TGCAGCGTTGGGGGAAACATTCAGTACTTC.